The clone carrying this TCR beta chain was found many times. Unfractionated whole blood yielded the extracted total RNA. Per the germline V gene, CDR1 is MRHNA and CDR2 is SNTAGT. The CDR3 contains 13 residues. V was cut by 5 bases and J by 5 bases, with 11 bases left in between. These data originate in a study of human T cells and chemical hapten exposure. MiXCR, run by TCRdb on the 5' RACE reads, gives a single entry per CDR3 protein. The top ten hold over 1.2% of the sample, which has 130,000 or so distinct CDR3 sequences, around 4% seen once. V is TRBV6-4 and J is TRBJ2-3, with a possible D match to TRBD1 (6 bases). The sequence came from a female donor in good health. The CDR3 DNA reads as TGTGCCAGCAGTCTACAGGGCGGAGATACGCAGTATTTT. The encoded protein is CASSLQGGDTQYF.